These T cell receptor beta chains were read from a single sample in a study of metastatic and nonmetastatic thyroid tumors. TCRdb re-clonotyped the PCR reads through MiXCR. Of about 40,000 clones detected, roughly a sixth appear once; the ten largest clones hold 3.5% to 4%. The specimen sequenced was blood. These receptors were taken from a female donor with papillary thyroid cancer or a benign thyroid nodule (not recorded which). Some clones in this sample may be carry-over from other donors' samples. CDR3s include the opening cysteine and the closing phenylalanine or tryptophan. Fields, in order: J gene, clone size, V gene, CDR3 length, D gene, CDR3 DNA, CDR3 protein. The D gene is left open where the match is weak. Size tells how often a clone was seen (once, few, many) or the class of an expanded clone, and some rows leave it out.

TRBJ2-3 many TRBV6-1 16 . TGTGCCAGCAGCTTAGGCCGGGACTCGGTCACAGATACGCAGTATTTT CASSLGRDSVTDTQYF
TRBJ1-4 many TRBV6-2/TRBV6-3 15 . TGTGCCAGCAGGGGGGGACGAGGAGCTAATGAAAAACTGTTTTTT CASRGGRGANEKLFF
TRBJ1-2 many TRBV7-6 13 . TGTGCCAGCAGCTTAGCGGCAGGTGAAGGCTACACCTTC CASSLAAGEGYTF
TRBJ2-2 many TRBV7-9 15 . TGTGCCAGCAGCTCCGGGCCCTCGAACACCGGGGAGCTGTTTTTT CASSSGPSNTGELFF
TRBJ2-7 . TRBV4-2 16 . TGTGCCAGCAACTCTCTTGGGGACCAGAGCTCCTACGAGCAGTACTTC CASNSLGDQSSYEQYF
TRBJ2-2 few TRBV6-9 16 TRBD1 TGTGCCAGCAGTTATGGGACAGGGCCTTCTACCGGGGAGCTGTTTTTT CASSYGTGPSTGELFF
TRBJ1-5 . TRBV19 15 . TGTGCCAGTACCCGGACGGGGTGGTGGGATCAGCCCCAGCATTTT CASTRTGWWDQPQHF
TRBJ1-2 . TRBV2 14 . TGTGCCTCCTCGGAAGGTGAGCTAGGCTATGGCTACACCTTC CASSEGELGYGYTF
TRBJ2-1 many TRBV14 12 . TGTGCCAGCAGCCAAAACCCCGGGGGGCAGTTCTTC CASSQNPGGQFF
TRBJ1-1 many TRBV11-2 15 . TGTGCCAGCAGTTCCACCGGGAGCCCGAACACTGAAGCTTTCTTT CASSSTGSPNTEAFF
TRBJ1-4 . TRBV6-1 16 TRBD1 TGTGCCAGCAGTGAGCTAAAGGGGGCCGGGAGTGAAAAAATGTTTTTT CASSELKGAGSEKMFF
TRBJ1-5 medium-sized TRBV5-5 16 . TGTGCCAGCAGCTTGGCGGCAGCTGATAGCAATCAGCCCCAGCATTTT CASSLAAADSNQPQHF
TRBJ2-7 many TRBV18 15 TRBD2 TGTGCCAGCTCACCCCCGGGACTAGGATTCTACGAGCAGTACTTC CASSPPGLGFYEQYF
TRBJ2-6 few TRBV27 17 . TGTGCCAGCAGTTCCCTATCTGCTAGCTCTGGGGCCAACGTCCTGACTTTC CASSSLSASSGANVLTF
TRBJ2-7 . TRBV4-1 15 TRBD2 TGCGCCAGCAGCCAATTGACTAGCGGGAGCTACGAGCAGTACTTC CASSQLTSGSYEQYF
TRBJ2-1 many TRBV7-6 16 TRBD1 TGTGCCAGCAGCTTAGCGTCCGGGACAGGGGTCAATGAGCAGTTCTTC CASSLASGTGVNEQFF
TRBJ2-1 . TRBV20-1 13 . TGCAGTGCTAGAGTTCGTCCTGAGGGGATACAGTTCTTC CSARVRPEGIQFF
TRBJ2-3 . TRBV15 14 TRBD2 TGTACCACAGCAGGCGGGGGATACACAGATACGCAGTATTTT CTTAGGGYTDTQYF
TRBJ2-7 few TRBV28 13 . TGTGCCAGCATATACGGAGGCGTATACGAGCAGTACTTC CASIYGGVYEQYF
TRBJ2-3 few TRBV5-4 16 TRBD1 TGTGCCAGCAGCTTGGGGGACAGTTGGGCGGCGGATACGCAGTATTTT CASSLGDSWAADTQYF
TRBJ2-5 many TRBV7-3 15 TRBD2 TGTGCCAGCAGCTCCGCTAGCGGGGGGGAAGAGACCCAGTACTTC CASSSASGGEETQYF
TRBJ2-7 . TRBV6-2/TRBV6-3 15 . TGTGCCAGCAGTTCTTCAAACTTACAGGCGGGGGAGCAGTACTTC CASSSSNLQAGEQYF
TRBJ1-3 medium-sized TRBV13 13 . TGTGCCAGCAGCGGGCGATCTGGAAACACCATATATTTT CASSGRSGNTIYF
TRBJ2-7 many TRBV27 14 . TGTGCCAGCAGTTTATTCCCTCTCGCCCACGAGCAGTACTTC CASSLFPLAHEQYF
TRBJ2-7 many TRBV28 13 . TGTGCCAGCACCATAGGTACCGCCTACGAGCAGTACTTC CASTIGTAYEQYF
TRBJ2-5 many TRBV3-1 13 . TGTGCCAGCAGTTGGGCGGGTCAAGAGACCCAGTACTTC CASSWAGQETQYF
TRBJ1-2 . TRBV28 14 . TGTGCCAGCAGTTTCCCGCCCCCTCTAGGGGGGCACACCTTC CASSFPPPLGGHTF
TRBJ2-2 many TRBV2 15 TRBD2 TGTGCCAGCAGCCCCGGGACTAGCCGATCCGGGGAGCTGTTTTTT CASSPGTSRSGELFF
TRBJ2-5 many TRBV9 16 TRBD2 TGTGCCAGCAGCGTAGAAGCTAGCGGGGGGCCCCGGACCCAGTACTTC CASSVEASGGPRTQYF
TRBJ1-4 . TRBV5-1 15 . TGCGCCAGCAGCTTGGAACAGGGTGTGACTGAAAAACTGTTTTTT CASSLEQGVTEKLFF
TRBJ2-7 once TRBV13 16 . TGTGCCAGCATCTCTAGGTGGGGCAGATCAGCCTACGATCAGTACTTC CASISRWGRSAYDQYF
TRBJ2-3 many TRBV9 16 . TGTGCCAGCAGCGTCCAGGGGGGAGGTGGCACAGATACGCAGTATTTT CASSVQGGGGTDTQYF
TRBJ2-3 many TRBV18 16 TRBD2 TGTGCCAGCTCACAGGGACTAGCGGGAGTGACAGATACGCAGTATTTT CASSQGLAGVTDTQYF
TRBJ1-3 many TRBV5-5 12 . TGTGCCAGCAGCTTGGAAGGAAACACCATATATTTT CASSLEGNTIYF
TRBJ1-3 . TRBV30 15 . TGTGCCTGGACCGAGACGGCCTTCTCTGGAAACACCATATATTTT CAWTETAFSGNTIYF
TRBJ2-2 many TRBV25-1 15 . TGTGCCAGCAGTGATCGGGGCAGTCACACCGGGGAGCTGTTTTTT CASSDRGSHTGELFF
TRBJ1-4 many TRBV28 15 . TGTGCCAGCAGTACCCCGGAAGGGGCGGTTGAAAAACTGTTTTTT CASSTPEGAVEKLFF
TRBJ2-7 many TRBV5-6 16 . TGTGCCAGCAGCTCTCCGTTACAGGCGGGTGGCTACGAGCAGTACTTC CASSSPLQAGGYEQYF
TRBJ1-1 . TRBV28 13 . TGTGCCAGCGGGGACGGGATGGTCACTGAACCTTTCTTT CASGDGMVTEPFF
TRBJ1-1 many TRBV3-1 14 . TGTGCCAGCAGCCCAGGTGGGGGGGCCACTGAAGCTTTCTTT CASSPGGGATEAFF
TRBJ2-3 many TRBV30 11 . TGTGCCTGGAGTATGGGAGATACGCAGTATTTT CAWSMGDTQYF
TRBJ1-1 many TRBV28 14 . TGTGCCAGCACCGGGGCAGGGACGTACACTGAAGCTTTCTTT CASTGAGTYTEAFF
TRBJ2-3 many TRBV19 16 TRBD2 TGTGCCAGTACCCCCCCCGGGACTAGCGGGAGGGGTACGCAGTATTTT CASTPPGTSGRGTQYF
TRBJ1-2 many TRBV11-2 16 . TGTGCCAGCAGCTTGGGACGGGGAAGCGGGGCCTATGGCTACACCTTC CASSLGRGSGAYGYTF
TRBJ2-2 many TRBV14 16 TRBD1 TGTGCCAGCAGCCGCCTTAGGACAGGGCTGGACAGGGAGCTGTTTTTT CASSRLRTGLDRELFF
TRBJ1-4 medium-sized TRBV15 15 . TGTGCCACCAGCAGAGATTGGGGACATAATGAAAAACTGTTTTTT CATSRDWGHNEKLFF
TRBJ2-3 many TRBV3-1 17 TRBD2 TGTGCCAGCAGCCTCTGGACTAGCGGGAGTATCACAGATACGCAGTATTTT CASSLWTSGSITDTQYF
TRBJ1-2 many TRBV20-1 13 . TGCAGTGCTAGAGATCTAGTCCACTATGGCTACACCTTC CSARDLVHYGYTF
TRBJ2-6 many TRBV20-1 13 . TGCAGTGCTAGAGTGTCCGGGGCCAACGTCCTGACTTTC CSARVSGANVLTF
TRBJ2-2 many TRBV11-1 16 TRBD1 TGTGCCAGCAGCTTTTTCGGACAGGGGAACACCGGGGAGCTGTTTTTT CASSFFGQGNTGELFF
TRBJ2-3 many TRBV6-1 15 TRBD2 TGTGCCAGCAGAGACGTAGCGGGGATCACAGATACGCAGTATTTT CASRDVAGITDTQYF
TRBJ2-3 many TRBV29-1 14 TRBD2 TGCAGCGTAGTTTTAGCGGGGCTCACAGATACGCAGTATTTT CSVVLAGLTDTQYF
TRBJ2-1 many TRBV5-1 15 TRBD2 TGCGCCAGCAGCTTGAGTAGCGGGAGATTGAATGAGCAGTTCTTC CASSLSSGRLNEQFF
TRBJ2-7 many TRBV5-1 16 . TGCGCCAGCAGCTCCACCGCGACTAGTCGTAGCTACGAGCAGTACTTC CASSSTATSRSYEQYF
TRBJ1-2 . TRBV19 12 TRBD1 TGTGCCAGTAGTACACAGGGGAGAGGCTACACCTTC CASSTQGRGYTF